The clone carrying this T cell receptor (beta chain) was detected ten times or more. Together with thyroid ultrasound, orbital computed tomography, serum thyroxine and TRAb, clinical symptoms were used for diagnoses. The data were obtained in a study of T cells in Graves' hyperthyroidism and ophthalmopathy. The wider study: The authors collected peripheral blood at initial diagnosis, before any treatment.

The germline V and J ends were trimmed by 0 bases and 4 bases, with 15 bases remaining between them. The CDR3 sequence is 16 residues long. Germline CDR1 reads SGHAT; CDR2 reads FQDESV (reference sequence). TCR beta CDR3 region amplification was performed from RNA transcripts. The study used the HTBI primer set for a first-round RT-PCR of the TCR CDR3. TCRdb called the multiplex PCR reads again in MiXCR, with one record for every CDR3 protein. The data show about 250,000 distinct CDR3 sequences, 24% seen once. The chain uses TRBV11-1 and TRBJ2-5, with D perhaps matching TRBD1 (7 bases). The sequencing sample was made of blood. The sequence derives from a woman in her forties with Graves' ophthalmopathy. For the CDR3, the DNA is TGTGCCAGCAGCTTAGCGCAGGGGGGACGGGGAGAGACCCAGTACTTC. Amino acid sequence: CASSLAQGGRGETQYF.